The 21 T cell receptor beta chains presented below share a single source sample, sequenced in a study of T cell responses to AZD1222 COVID-19 vaccine (dated by TCRdb to the early 2020s). What the time point label conveys for this sample: baseline before first vaccination. The library was generated by the immunoSEQ multiplex PCR assay. TCRdb took over this immuneACCESS table, retaining in-frame rearrangements with V and J assigned. Such tables are incomplete; in checked studies, under half of the missing clones stem from an unresolved V gene, and the remainder is unexplained. This sample gives almost 35,000 clones in total; 85% to 90% of them show up just once. Together, the top ten hold about 7.3% of the sample. This specimen was peripheral blood, taken on day 0 of AZD1222 vaccination. The source of these receptors is an adult in good health.

The chain recombines TRBV11-2 with TRBJ2-1, with 9 bases fitting TRBD1. V lost 4 bases and J lost 4; bases outside the gene matches: 8. Per the germline V gene, CDR1 is SGHAT and CDR2 is FQNNGV. The CDR3 is made up of 16 amino acids. CDR3 in DNA: TGTGCCAGCAGCTCTATACAGGGGGCCGCGTACAATGAGCAGTTCTTC. It encodes CASSSIQGAAYNEQFF.

This chain joins TRBV5-1 and TRBJ1-4, with D possibly being TRBD1 (6 bases). CDR3 length: 17 amino acids. Looked up from germline, CDR1 is SGHRS and CDR2 is YFSETQ. With 4 bases removed from V and 1 base from J, the gap between germline ends came to 17 bases. CDR3: CASSPKFRTVTNEKLFF. For the CDR3, the DNA is TGCGCCAGCAGCCCAAAATTTAGGACAGTAACTAATGAAAAACTGTTTTTT.

The V gene is TRBV13, the J gene TRBJ2-1; possibly TRBD1 for D (5 bases). V was cut by 0 bases and J by 4 bases, with 10 bases left in between. Germline CDR1 PRHDT, CDR2 FYEKMQ (reference sequence). This CDR3 is built from 15 residues. The CDR3 sequence: CASSLGGPYYNEQFF. DNA for the CDR3: TGTGCCAGCAGCTTAGGGGGGCCCTATTACAATGAGCAGTTCTTC.

The chain carries TRBV5-1 and TRBJ2-3, with D possibly called TRBD1 or TRBD2 (5 bases each). V dropped 0 bases and J dropped 3 bases, with 17 bases sitting between them. The CDR3 consists of 17 residues. Looked up from germline, CDR1 is SGHRS and CDR2 is YFSETQ. The DNA of the CDR3 is TGCGCCAGCAGCTTGGCCGCGTACCGGTGGGGGACAGATACGCAGTATTTT. Translating gives CASSLAAYRWGTDTQYF.

The genes are TRBV5-1 and TRBJ1-1; possibly TRBD1 for D (5 bases). Germline CDR1 and CDR2: SGHRS and YFSETQ. There are 14 residues in the CDR3. V dropped 2 bases and J dropped 7 bases, with 15 bases sitting between them. DNA for the CDR3: TGCGCCAGCAGCTTCAACGCAGGGAGGGATGAAGCTTTCTTT. This translates into CASSFNAGRDEAFF. Looking up the rest from reference TRBV5-1 and TRBJ1-1 gives the full variable domain: KAGVTQTPRYLIKTRGQQVTLSCSPISGHRSVSWYQQTPGQGLQFLFEYFSETQRNKGNFPGRFSGRQFSNSRSEMNVSTLELGDSALYLCASSFNAGRDEAFFGQGTRLTVV.

The V gene is TRBV29-1, the J gene TRBJ2-3, with 11 bases that match TRBD2. CDR1 and CDR2 (germline): SQVTM, ANQGSEA. J was trimmed by 3 bases and V by 4 bases; bases with no gene match: 12. CDR3 length: 17 residues. The CDR3 is CSVGGWAASGRTDTQYF. DNA for the CDR3: TGCAGCGTTGGAGGGTGGGCGGCTAGCGGGAGGACAGATACGCAGTATTTT.

J is TRBJ2-6 and V is TRBV5-1, with no clear D. The CDR3 loop spans 16 amino acids. The germline CDR1 and CDR2 sequences are SGHRS and YFSETQ. V gave up 0 bases and J gave up 0 bases, with 7 bases separating them. CDR3 sequence (DNA): TGCGCCAGCAGCTTGGGGCAGAACTCTGGGGCCAACGTCCTGACTTTC. Encoded protein: CASSLGQNSGANVLTF.

The CDR3 DNA reads TGTGCCAGCTCAGCGCTACAGGGGGCGGGCCACGAGCAGTACTTC. Encoded protein: CASSALQGAGHEQYF. The V gene is TRBV18, the J gene TRBJ2-7; 9 bases are a match to TRBD1. Germline CDR1 reads KGHSH; CDR2 reads LQKENI. This CDR3 has 15 amino acids. V was clipped by 5 bases and J by 5 bases; unmatched bases: 10.

The gene calls are TRBV19 and TRBJ2-7; 8 nucleotides agree with TRBD1. Trimming removed 2 bases from V and 7 bases from J; junction bases left unmatched: 10. The length of the CDR3 is 15 residues. Germline loops: CDR1 LNHDA, CDR2 SQIVND (reference sequence). The CDR3 loop is CASSIQGAPLYEQYF. CDR3 in DNA: TGTGCCAGTAGTATACAGGGGGCGCCACTATATGAGCAGTACTTC. The whole variable domain, remainder taken from reference TRBV19 and TRBJ2-7, is DGGITQSPKYLFRKEGQNVTLSCEQNLNHDAMYWYRQDPGQGLRLIYYSQIVNDFQKGDIAEGYSVSREKKESFPLTVTSAQKNPTAFYLCASSIQGAPLYEQYFGPGTRLTVT.

This clone occurred once. The CDR3 region is CASSRPPSGGAVEQFF. CDR3 coding DNA: TGTGCCAGCAGCCGACCCCCTAGCGGGGGAGCGGTTGAGCAGTTCTTC. The chain joins TRBV7-8 to TRBJ2-1; 10 bases line up with TRBD2. V was pared by 5 bases and J by 9 bases, with 13 bases of the junction left unmatched. The CDR3 loop spans 16 amino acids. Germline-derived CDR1 and CDR2 are SGHVS and FQNEAQ.

Only a few counts were recorded for this clone. V is TRBV4-1 and J is TRBJ2-3, with 10 bases matching TRBD2. Germline CDR1 MGHRA, CDR2 YSYEKL. This CDR3 contains 18 residues. Trimming removed 0 bases from V and 5 bases from J; junction bases left unmatched: 11. The CDR3 reads CASSQDWSGGARGDTQYF. In nucleotides, the CDR3 is TGCGCCAGCAGCCAAGATTGGAGCGGGGGGGCCCGTGGAGATACGCAGTATTTT.

This clone was observed a single time. The gene calls are TRBV6-4 and TRBJ1-4; possibly TRBD1 for D (6 bases). V was cut by 6 bases and J by 7 bases, with 21 bases left in between. Germline CDR1 reads MRHNA; CDR2 reads SNTAGT. The CDR3 extends over 16 amino acids. The CDR3: CASRSTSGEIGEKLFF. CDR3 DNA sequence: TGTGCCAGCAGATCTACTTCAGGGGAGATCGGTGAAAAACTGTTTTTT.

This chain uses TRBV10-1 with TRBJ2-7; D gene ambiguous. The CDR3 covers 16 residues. Germline values: CDR1 WNHNN, CDR2 SYGVQD (reference sequence). V lost 2 bases, J lost 3 bases, and 17 bases lay in between. CDR3 nucleotide sequence: TGCGCCAGCAGTGAGGAAGCAGGCTCCGACTTCTACGAGCAGTACTTC. Translating gives CASSEEAGSDFYEQYF.

The chain has TRBV6-1 and TRBJ2-7; D perhaps matches TRBD1 (6 bases). The CDR3 is 15 amino acids. V dropped 3 bases and J dropped 6 bases, with 18 bases sitting between them. Germline lookup yields CDR1 MNHNS and CDR2 SASEGT. The CDR3 loop is CASSDRRIQGSEQYF. In nucleotides, the CDR3 is TGTGCCAGCAGTGACCGCCGGATACAGGGTTCCGAGCAGTACTTC.

This chain links TRBV7-2 with TRBJ2-7; 7 bases match TRBD2. CDR1 is SGHTA and CDR2 is FQGNSA in the germline V gene. The CDR3 covers 14 residues. Germline trimming cut 3 bases from V and 3 bases from J; bases unmatched to any gene: 5. CDR3 DNA: TGTGCCAGCAGCTTTGGTGGCGGGAGCTACGAGCAGTACTTC. This encodes CASSFGGGSYEQYF. Together with reference TRBV7-2 and TRBJ2-7, the CDR3 gives the full variable domain: GAGVSQSPSNKVTEKGKDVELRCDPISGHTALYWYRQSLGQGLEFLIYFQGNSAPDKSGLPSDRFSAERTGGSVSTLTIQRTQQEDSAVYLCASSFGGGSYEQYFGPGTRLTVT.

The CDR3 sequence: CASSSYSARGLAHQETQYF. The DNA for the CDR3 is TGTGCCAGCAGCTCTTACTCCGCCCGGGGACTAGCGCACCAAGAGACCCAGTACTTC. This sequence joins TRBV7-6 and TRBJ2-5; TRBD2 matches 10 bases. The CDR3 is 19 amino acids. J lost 0 bases, V lost 4 bases, and 14 bases had no gene match. Looked up from germline, CDR1 is SGHVS and CDR2 is FNYEAQ.

The chain recombines TRBV15 with TRBJ1-3, with TRBD1 identical over 7 bases. The CDR3 loop spans 16 amino acids. V was clipped by 1 base and J by 3 bases; unmatched bases: 6. Germline V lookup: CDR1 LNHNV, CDR2 YYDKDF (reference sequence). The CDR3 here is CATSRGRGGGGNTIYF. The CDR3 DNA reads TGTGCCACCAGCAGAGGCCGAGGGGGCGGTGGAAACACCATATATTTT.

The chain carries TRBV4-1 and TRBJ2-2; the match to TRBD2 covers 7 bases. Germline CDR1 and CDR2: MGHRA and YSYEKL. With 1 base clipped from V and 5 bases from J, the junction kept 1 base outside the gene matches. The CDR3 loop spans 14 amino acids. The DNA for the CDR3 is TGCGCCAGCAGCCAAGTGGGGGGGACCGGGGAGCTGTTTTTT. As protein: CASSQVGGTGELFF.

V and J are TRBV7-9 and TRBJ2-3; no reliable D call. This CDR3 region has 16 residues. V lost 1 base to trimming and J lost 6 bases, with 17 bases between them. From germline, CDR1 is SEHNR and CDR2 FQNEAQ (reference sequence). The CDR3 DNA follows: TGTGCCAGCAGCTTAGGTTGGAGAACAGCTTCGGATACGCAGTATTTT. Amino acids: CASSLGWRTASDTQYF.

V usage is TRBV10-3 and J usage is TRBJ2-4; 8 bases are a match to TRBD1. CDR3 length: 17 amino acids. Germline V gene lookup returns CDR1 ENHRY and CDR2 SYGVKD. V dropped 6 bases and J dropped 6; count of bases not matched to a gene: 16. For the CDR3, the DNA is TGTGCCATCAGCACCTCTGGGGCTGGGACAGGCCTAAACATTCAGTACTTC. Encoded protein: CAISTSGAGTGLNIQYF.

The J gene is TRBJ2-7, the V gene TRBV3-1 (or the pseudogene TRBV3-2), with 9 bases that match TRBD1. The CDR3 is 15 residues long. V lost 0 bases, J lost 5 bases, and 5 bases stayed unmatched. Germline assignment: CDR1 LGHDT and CDR2 YNNKEL (reference sequence). The CDR3 loop is CASSQDPGQGDEQYF. The CDR3 region has the DNA TGTGCCAGCAGCCAAGATCCGGGACAGGGAGACGAGCAGTACTTC.